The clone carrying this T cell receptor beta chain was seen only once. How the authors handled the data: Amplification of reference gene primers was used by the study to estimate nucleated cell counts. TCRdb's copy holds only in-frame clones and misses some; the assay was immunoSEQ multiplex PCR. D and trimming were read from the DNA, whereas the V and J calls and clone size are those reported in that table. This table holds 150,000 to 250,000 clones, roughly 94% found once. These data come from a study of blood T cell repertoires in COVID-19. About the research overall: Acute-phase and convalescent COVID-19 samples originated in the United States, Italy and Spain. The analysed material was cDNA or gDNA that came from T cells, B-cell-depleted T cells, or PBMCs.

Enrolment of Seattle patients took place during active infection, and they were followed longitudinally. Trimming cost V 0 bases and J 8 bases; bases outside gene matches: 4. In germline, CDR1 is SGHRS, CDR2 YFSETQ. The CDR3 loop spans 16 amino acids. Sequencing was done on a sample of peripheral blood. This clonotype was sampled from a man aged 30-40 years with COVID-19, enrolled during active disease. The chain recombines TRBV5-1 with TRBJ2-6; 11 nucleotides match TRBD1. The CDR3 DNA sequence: TGCGCCAGCAGCTTGGGTGGACAGGGGGCGTCCAACGTCCTGACTTTC. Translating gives CASSLGGQGASNVLTF.